This T cell receptor (beta chain) was found in a study of blood T cell repertoires in COVID-19. Study context: The United States, Italy and Spain were the sources of the acute and convalescent COVID-19 samples.

The CDR3 length is 16 residues. With V trimmed by 4 bases and J by 5 bases, 5 bases remained unmatched. The V gene's germline CDR1 is KGHDR and CDR2 SFDVKD. The authors' processing: Amplification of reference gene primers was used by the study to estimate nucleated cell counts. The table came from immunoSEQ multiplex PCR; TCRdb's copy has only in-frame clones and leaves some out. Clone size and V and J calls were adopted from that table, with D and trimming inferred from the DNA. The table includes under 170,000 clones, 65% to 90% detected once. Source material: peripheral blood. The chain combines TRBV24-1 with TRBJ2-3; the match to TRBD2 covers 13 bases. This clonotype was obtained from a man aged 65 to 85 with acute or convalescent COVID-19. The CDR3 bases are TGTGCCACCAGTGAAGCAACTAGCGGGAGGGGAGATACGCAGTATTTT. It translates to CATSEATSGRGDTQYF.